This T cell receptor (beta chain) was identified in a study of shared clonotypes between healthy human individuals (dated by TCRdb to the early 2020s). Background on the whole study: A few men and a couple of women, aged 18 to 49 years, made up the cohort. For each donor, CD4 naive and CD4 memory were each run on three plates, CD8 naive on two plates, and CD8 memory on one plate. Blood TCR repertoires of a handful of healthy adults were deeply sequenced to estimate repertoire size and the extent of clonotype sharing between individuals. To increase sequencing depth and limit assay-specific biases, TCR repertoire library preparation and sequencing were carried out by different laboratories using diverse techniques. Per donor, leukapheresis produced somewhere between about 0.94 and 9 billion PBMCs. Findings and caveats that apply to the study as a whole: Sampling was restricted to blood, and TCR repertoires in tissue are likely to differ from TCR repertoires in blood. Compared with non-shared clonotypes, the clonotypes found in all four sorted-subset donors had higher generation probabilities. Approximately 5% of naive CD4, around 4% of naive CD8, about 2.5% of memory CD4, and more than 0.35% of memory CD8 clonotypes were shared across a few donors. Because the study included a small number of donors, the genetic and exposure-history diversity represented was limited. Even with the large sequencing depth, rarefaction of the sorted-subset datasets indicated that sequencing was incomplete. Naive subsets generally had larger estimated clonotype richness than memory subsets did. Based on pairwise subsampling, the degree of clonotype sharing among donors was expected to be affected by sequencing depth.

Using the deep immunoSEQ assay, TCR CDR3 regions were amplified from genomic DNA by multiplex PCR. Extracted genomic DNA from each cell subset was distributed evenly across all wells of several immunoSEQ 96-well plates, and each plate was treated as a replicate. Each replicate PCR for sorted subsets received 150 to 250 ng genomic DNA, equal to 28,000 or so T cell genomes. Purified libraries were measured with a Qubit 3.0 fluorometer, size-checked on a Bioanalyzer 2100, and measured again with the KAPA Library Quantification kit. A separate single-read 150-cycle Illumina NextSeq 550 flow cell was used to sequence each immunoSEQ 96-well plate. Processing in the source paper ran as follows. Because only junctional sequences without quality scores were contained in the immunoSEQ output, filtering matching that applied to full-length reads could not be performed. To assign V/J genes and CDR3, sequences were annotated using PyIR, a Python wrapper for IgBLAST v1.9, with IMGT germline references. Reads with weak V/J assignments (E-value above 1e-6), missing CDR3, stop codons, out-of-frame junctions, or ambiguous translated residues were removed. V3J clonotypes were defined as sequences sharing an identical inferred V gene, J gene, and CDR3 amino acid sequence. Percentage overlap between repertoires was calculated by dividing the number of shared unique clonotypes by the size of the smaller repertoire. Three approaches were used to assess repertoire richness: RTK rarefaction, the Chao1 estimator, and Recon v2.1 estimates of unobserved clonotypes. For all TCRbeta clonotypes obtained by the gDNA method from a few donors, generation probabilities were computed with OLGA. As stored in TCRdb, this immuneACCESS dataset retains in-frame rearrangements with V and J assigned. A fraction of the clones does not appear; measured against another copy, unresolved V genes explain less than half of the discrepancy, and the remainder lacks a known reason. V, J and clone size were drawn from that table, and D and trimming were deduced from the DNA. This sample comprises 2 million to 2.5 million clones, 90% to 97% of them detected only once. In total, the top ten clones hold roughly 0.13% of the sample.

Regarding this clone: The antigen it binds to is not known. No much larger clonotype is one base removed from it; base qualities were not supplied.

The donors were healthy, HIV-negative adults who had no recently reported acute infections or vaccinations. All donors were Caucasian adults living in Nashville, Tennessee, USA. Magnetic negative selection was used to enrich CD4+ T cells, after which naive cells were positively selected on CD45RA and the negative fraction became the memory subset. Blood was collected by leukapheresis, and PBMCs were isolated by Ficoll-Histopaque density gradient centrifugation and then cryopreserved in liquid nitrogen vapor phase. Analytical flow cytometry was used to check the purity and quantity of every magnetically sorted T cell population. Each sorted fraction had its genomic DNA isolated and then quantified by UV absorbance on a Nanodrop 2000c. Sequencing input: naive CD4+ T cells sorted from blood. Read against the paper, the sample's cell subset or site label means: CD45RA+ positively selected. The source is a man between 18 and 29 years old in good health.

Read as DNA, the sequence is TGTGCCAGCATTCTTTTCAATGAGCAGTTCTTC. The translation is CASILFNEQFF. Recombination connected TRBV2 to TRBJ2-1, with the D gene too uncertain to name. Including the terminal cysteine and phenylalanine, the CDR3 comprises 11 residues. Only CDR3 DNA is held: 33 bases, read in frame from base 1. Per the germline V gene, SNHLY is the CDR1 and FYNNEI is the CDR2. V sheds 7 bases and J sheds 6 bases, leaving 7 bases between their ends. When the CDR3 is completed using the reference TRBV2 and TRBJ2-1 genes on either side, the full variable domain is EPEVTQTPSHQVTQMGQEVILRCVPISNHLYFYWYRQILGQKVEFLVSFYNNEISEKSEIFDDQFSVERPDGSNFTLKIRSTKLEDSAMYFCASILFNEQFFGPGTRLTVL.